These T cell receptor beta chains were read from a single sample in a study of naive and memory T cell subsets. TCRdb itself ran the UMI-ligation and nested PCR reads through MiXCR, one entry per CDR3 protein. The table has approximately 150,000 distinct CDR3 sequences, 22% seen once. The sequencing input was naive CD4+ T cells from blood. All receptors come from a human donor in good health. The CDR3 runs from the conserved cysteine through the conserved F or W. D genes are given only for firm matches. Only part of the rows carry a size: once, few, many, or a class if the clone is expanded.

TGCAGCGTTGAAGAACAGCAAGAGACCCAGTACTTC CSVEEQQETQYF TRBJ2-5 TRBV29-1 - -
TGTGCCAGCAGTTACGCAGGGAAGAACACTGAAGCTTTCTTT CASSYAGKNTEAFF TRBJ1-1 TRBV6-2/TRBV6-3 - -
TGTGCCAGCAGCTTAGAGACCCCCAGGGGCGGGAGAGGAAATGAGCAGTTCTTC CASSLETPRGGRGNEQFF TRBJ2-1 TRBV11-2 - many
TGCGCCAGCAGCTTGAATAGCGGGCGCCCCTACAATGAGCAGTTCTTC CASSLNSGRPYNEQFF TRBJ2-1 TRBV5-1 TRBD2 -
TGTGCCAGCGAACCGGGGGGAGGACAGAACACCGGGGAGCTGTTTTTT CASEPGGGQNTGELFF TRBJ2-2 TRBV12-3/TRBV12-4 TRBD2 -
TGTGCCAGCAGCCCCTCTTGGGGGTACTATGGCTACACCTTC CASSPSWGYYGYTF TRBJ1-2 TRBV3-1 - few
TGCGCCAGCAGCTTGCCCGGGACAGCCTACGAGCAGTACTTC CASSLPGTAYEQYF TRBJ2-7 TRBV5-1 TRBD1 -
TGTGCCACCAGTGAACGGACTAGCGGGAGAGTATACGAGCAGTACTTC CATSERTSGRVYEQYF TRBJ2-7 TRBV24-1 TRBD2 -
TGTGCCAGCAGTCCAACCGGCGCGGGAGTTAGGGAGACCCAGTACTTC CASSPTGAGVRETQYF TRBJ2-5 TRBV6-2/TRBV6-3 TRBD2 few
TGTGCCAGCAGACTAGCGCCCCTGGATGGTGAGCAGTTCTTC CASRLAPLDGEQFF TRBJ2-1 TRBV12-3/TRBV12-4 TRBD2 -
TGTGCCAGTGGACTGCTCCAGCCAGATACGCAGTATTTT CASGLLQPDTQYF TRBJ2-3 TRBV28 - few